These 26 T cell receptor beta chains came from one sample sequenced in a study of early T cells in non-severe SARS-CoV-2 infection. TCRdb passed the 5' RACE reads through MiXCR, listing each CDR3 protein once. Of tens of thousands of distinct CDR3 sequences in the sample, roughly 12% were seen once. Sequenced sample: whole blood. Source of these receptors: an adult who was a healthcare worker with PCR-confirmed SARS-CoV-2 infection or an uninfected control (not recorded which).

This clonotype has a count of ten or more. The chain links TRBV20-1 to TRBJ1-5; D unclear. Germline V gene lookup returns CDR1 DFQATT and CDR2 SNEGSKA (reference sequence). V lost 6 bases to trimming and J lost 0 bases, with 6 bases between them. This CDR3 is built from 12 residues. The CDR3 DNA sequence: TGCAGTGCCGCAGATAGCAATCAGCCCCAGCATTTT. As protein: CSAADSNQPQHF.

The J gene is TRBJ2-3, the V gene TRBV28; the match to TRBD1 covers 7 bases. Germline CDR1 is MDHEN and CDR2 is SYDVKM. This CDR3 is built from 15 residues. With 8 bases clipped from V and 0 bases from J, the junction kept 8 bases outside the gene matches. The CDR3 coding sequence is TGTGCCAGCTTCCTTCGGACAGGCAGCACAGATACGCAGTATTTT. It yields the protein CASFLRTGSTDTQYF.

The table lists this clonotype with many counts. No DNA is shown, since the ends of the CDR3 on it are uncertain; the CDR3 is the one TCRdb lists. This chain links TRBV3-1 with TRBJ2-6. CDR1 is LGHDT, CDR2 YNNKEL, per germline (reference sequence). The CDR3 comprises 16 residues, both ends counted. The CDR3 spells CASSQVVASGANVLTF.

This clonotype was seen repeatedly, ten times or more. The genes are TRBV6-5 and TRBJ1-6, with D possibly TRBD1 on 6 matching bases. The CDR3 loop spans 13 amino acids. Trimming cost V 5 bases and J 6 bases, with 8 bases left between them. The germline V gene encodes CDR1 MNHEY and CDR2 SVGAGI. The CDR3 bases are TGTGCCAGCAGTCTAGGGGGTAATTCACCCCTCCACTTT. Its translation: CASSLGGNSPLHF.

This clonotype was recorded at least ten times. This chain links TRBV5-5 with TRBJ1-4; D unclear. This CDR3 contains 15 residues. Trimming removed 1 base from V and 6 bases from J, with 13 bases in between. Germline V gene data show CDR1 as SGHKS and CDR2 as YYEKEE (reference sequence). The CDR3 spells CASSLQAGIDEKLFF. The CDR3 region has the DNA TGTGCCAGCAGCTTGCAAGCGGGGATCGATGAAAAACTGTTTTTT.

This clonotype was detected a few times. This sequence joins TRBV30 and TRBJ2-7, with 8 positions matching TRBD1. The V segment lost 3 bases and the J segment 3 bases; nucleotides outside the gene matches: 4. From germline, CDR1 is GTSNPN and CDR2 SVGIG (reference sequence). The CDR3 contains 13 residues. The CDR3 sequence: CAWRTGGLYEQYF. The CDR3 DNA follows: TGTGCCTGGAGAACAGGGGGGCTCTACGAGCAGTACTTC. Full variable domain (missing parts from reference TRBV30 and TRBJ2-7): SQTIHQWPATLVQPVGSPLSLECTVEGTSNPNLYWYRQAAGRGLQLLFYSVGIGQISSEVPQNLSASRPQDRQFILSSKKLLLSDSGFYLCAWRTGGLYEQYFGPGTRLTVT.

This clonotype was seen more than once but under ten times. CDR3 in amino acids: CASSLGGVMDGYTF. The CDR3 nucleotides are TGTGCCAGCAGCTTAGGGGGAGTAATGGATGGCTACACCTTC. The chain uses TRBV7-6 and TRBJ1-2; D unclear. Trimming cost V 1 base and J 6 bases, with 12 bases left between them. The CDR3 extends over 14 amino acids. Germline V gene lookup returns CDR1 SGHVS and CDR2 FNYEAQ.

V is TRBV7-2 and J is TRBJ2-3, with D unclear. Germline assignment: CDR1 SGHTA and CDR2 FQGNSA. The CDR3 is 14 amino acids. The germline V and J ends were trimmed by 0 bases and 6 bases, with 10 bases remaining between them. For the CDR3, the DNA is TGTGCCAGCAGCTTAGCTAGCCATGCCGATACGCAGTATTTT. This codes for CASSLASHADTQYF.

This clonotype has more than one count but fewer than ten. The chain recombines TRBV2 with TRBJ1-2; 7 positions agree with TRBD1. V lost 5 bases to trimming and J lost 1 base; unmatched junction nucleotides: 1. The CDR3 spans 13 residues. Germline V gene lookup returns CDR1 SNHLY and CDR2 FYNNEI. CDR3 protein: CASSRDSNYGYTF. Here the CDR3 DNA reads TGTGCCAGCAGTAGGGACAGTAACTATGGCTACACCTTC.

This clonotype was seen ten or more times. The gene calls are TRBV12-3 or TRBV12-4 and TRBJ2-3; D perhaps matches TRBD2 (6 bases). Between the trimmed V and J ends, which lost 7 bases and 2 bases, there was a span of 10 bases. The CDR3 is made up of 13 amino acids. The CDR3 nucleotides are TGTGCCAGCATTCGGGAGTACACAGATACGCAGTATTTT. Translated, it gives CASIREYTDTQYF.

This rearrangement joins TRBV6-6 to TRBJ1-5; D is ambiguous. V lost 7 bases, J lost 5 bases, and 12 bases lay in between. CDR1 is MNHNY, CDR2 SVGAGI, per germline (reference sequence). The length of the CDR3 is 13 residues. The CDR3 DNA sequence: TGTGCCAGCACCGCGGACCCGGATCAGCCCCAGCATTTT. Protein sequence: CASTADPDQPQHF.

This clonotype was recorded a few times. The genes are TRBV7-7 and TRBJ2-1, with D possibly matching TRBD2 (6 bases). V was pared by 2 bases and J by 9 bases, with 14 bases between. The CDR3 runs to 14 residues. In germline, CDR1 is SSHAT, CDR2 FNYEAQ (reference sequence). CDR3 in DNA: TGTGCCAGCAGCTTATTGGCGGGACGGAGTGAGCAGTTCTTC. Translation gives CASSLLAGRSEQFF.

This clonotype was found a few times. This chain links TRBV20-1 with TRBJ2-7; the match to TRBD2 covers 11 bases. CDR1 DFQATT and CDR2 SNEGSKA come from the germline V gene (reference sequence). J lost 1 base, V lost 8 bases, and 7 bases had no gene match. The CDR3 length is 14 residues. CDR3 amino acids: CSPLAGGKSYEQYF. The CDR3 nucleotides read TGCAGTCCCCTAGCGGGGGGCAAATCCTACGAGCAGTACTTC.

The J gene is TRBJ2-1, the V gene TRBV20-1; either TRBD1 or TRBD2 may supply D (5 bases each). Germline values: CDR1 DFQATT, CDR2 SNEGSKA (reference sequence). Trimming stripped 6 bases from V and 4 bases from J, with 13 bases between. The CDR3 length is 13 residues. This chain's CDR3 is CSAPGREYNEQFF. CDR3 DNA sequence: TGCAGTGCACCGGGCAGGGAGTACAATGAGCAGTTCTTC.

The chain joins TRBV4-1 to TRBJ1-2, with 9 bases fitting TRBD1. V dropped 0 bases and J dropped 3; count of bases not matched to a gene: 11. This CDR3 is built from 18 residues. Looked up from germline, CDR1 is MGHRA and CDR2 is YSYEKL. In DNA, the CDR3 is TGCGCCAGCAGCCAAGAAACTGGACAGGGGAAGTATGACTATGGCTACACCTTC. This sequence encodes CASSQETGQGKYDYGYTF.

At least ten counts were recorded for this clonotype. One end of the junction varies from germline; a read error may be responsible. This sequence joins TRBV6-1 and TRBJ2-1, with 7 positions matching TRBD2. The CDR3 extends over 15 amino acids. CDR1 and CDR2 (germline): MNHNS, SASEGT. Here the CDR3 reads CASREGRGQAGEQFF. Written as DNA, the CDR3 is TGTGCCAGCAGAGAAGGGCGGGGCCAAGCGGGAGAGCAGTTCTTC.

Ten or more counts support this clonotype. The chain combines TRBV6-1 with TRBJ2-2; TRBD1 might be the D (6 bases). With 5 bases removed from V and 5 bases from J, the gap between germline ends came to 9 bases. CDR3 length: 13 amino acids. Germline assignment: CDR1 MNHNS and CDR2 SASEGT. CDR3 DNA sequence: TGTGCCAGCAGTATACAGGGTACCGGGGAGCTGTTTTTT. Translation gives CASSIQGTGELFF.

The rearrangement joins TRBV24-1 to TRBJ2-1; unclear D gene. This CDR3 region has 13 residues. Germline CDR1 reads KGHDR; CDR2 reads SFDVKD. Trimming left V 4 bases short and J 3 bases short, with 6 bases between. In nucleotides, the CDR3 is TGTGCCACCAGTGACCCAATCTACAATGAGCAGTTCTTC. Protein: CATSDPIYNEQFF.

The chain joins TRBV20-1 to TRBJ1-1; D is ambiguous. Per germline, CDR1 DFQATT and CDR2 SNEGSKA (reference sequence). V was cut by 6 bases and J by 4 bases, with 15 bases left in between. This CDR3 has 13 amino acids. CDR3 DNA: TGCAGTGCCGCCGCAATTTACGGCACTGAAGCTTTCTTT. Amino acids: CSAAAIYGTEAFF.

This clonotype occurred a few times. The chain employs TRBV6-5 and TRBJ1-2; unclear D gene. Germline V gene lookup returns CDR1 MNHEY and CDR2 SVGAGI. Trimming left V 6 bases short and J 8 bases short, with 16 bases between. The CDR3 contains 13 residues. CDR3 loop: CASSLLSRWGYTF. The CDR3 region has the DNA TGTGCCAGCAGCCTCTTGTCTCGCTGGGGCTACACCTTC.

The chain uses TRBV29-1 and TRBJ1-5; a weak D match, TRBD1 (5 bases). From germline, CDR1 is SQVTM and CDR2 ANQGSEA. The CDR3 has 15 amino acids. V lost 7 bases and J 0 bases, leaving 16 bases between the germline ends. The CDR3 spells CSALEGTHSNQPQHF. Written as DNA, the CDR3 is TGCAGCGCCCTAGAAGGGACCCATAGCAATCAGCCCCAGCATTTT.

This clonotype was counted a few times. This chain joins TRBV7-2 and TRBJ1-4, with D perhaps matching TRBD1 (5 bases). Germline assignment: CDR1 SGHTA and CDR2 FQGNSA. The CDR3 is 16 amino acids. The V end was cut by 0 bases, the J end by 3 bases, with 11 bases between. CDR3 sequence: CASSLARGSANEKLFF. CDR3 nucleotide sequence: TGTGCCAGCAGCTTAGCTCGGGGGTCGGCTAATGAAAAACTGTTTTTT.

This clonotype was seen more than once but under ten times. The J gene is TRBJ1-1, the V gene TRBV29-1, with 7 positions matching TRBD1. Germline lookup yields CDR1 SQVTM and CDR2 ANQGSEA. V shed 7 bases, J shed 2 bases, and the junction held 13 bases outside the gene matches. CDR3 length: 15 amino acids. The DNA of the CDR3 is TGCAGCGGAATTGCGTTGCGACAGGGAAACACTGAAGCTTTCTTT. Amino acid sequence: CSGIALRQGNTEAFF.

The sample holds many counts of this clonotype. This chain links TRBV3-1 with TRBJ1-6; possible D gene TRBD1, 5 bases. Germline V gives CDR1 LGHDT, CDR2 YNNKEL (reference sequence). Trimming stripped 1 base from V and 7 bases from J, with 20 bases between. This CDR3 is built from 18 residues. The CDR3 spells CASSQASVGTGANSPLHF. The CDR3 bases are TGTGCCAGCAGCCAAGCTTCGGTCGGAACAGGAGCAAATTCACCCCTCCACTTT.

This clonotype was counted at least ten times. J is TRBJ2-1 and V is TRBV20-1; the D gene is possibly TRBD2 (6 bases). Germline V CDR1 and CDR2: DFQATT, SNEGSKA (reference sequence). The CDR3 spans 14 residues. V was trimmed by 6 bases and J by 6 bases, leaving 18 bases between them. The CDR3 coding sequence is TGCAGTGCCTGGGGGACTCTAGGGACCAATGAGCAGTTCTTC. Protein: CSAWGTLGTNEQFF.

This clonotype was seen ten or more times. The chain is built from TRBV5-1 and TRBJ1-1; D remains ambiguous. The germline gives CDR1 SGHRS, CDR2 YFSETQ. V lost 5 bases and J 1 base, leaving 3 bases between the germline ends. The CDR3 runs to 11 residues. CDR3 in DNA: TGCGCCAGCAGACAGAACACTGAAGCTTTCTTT. It encodes CASRQNTEAFF.